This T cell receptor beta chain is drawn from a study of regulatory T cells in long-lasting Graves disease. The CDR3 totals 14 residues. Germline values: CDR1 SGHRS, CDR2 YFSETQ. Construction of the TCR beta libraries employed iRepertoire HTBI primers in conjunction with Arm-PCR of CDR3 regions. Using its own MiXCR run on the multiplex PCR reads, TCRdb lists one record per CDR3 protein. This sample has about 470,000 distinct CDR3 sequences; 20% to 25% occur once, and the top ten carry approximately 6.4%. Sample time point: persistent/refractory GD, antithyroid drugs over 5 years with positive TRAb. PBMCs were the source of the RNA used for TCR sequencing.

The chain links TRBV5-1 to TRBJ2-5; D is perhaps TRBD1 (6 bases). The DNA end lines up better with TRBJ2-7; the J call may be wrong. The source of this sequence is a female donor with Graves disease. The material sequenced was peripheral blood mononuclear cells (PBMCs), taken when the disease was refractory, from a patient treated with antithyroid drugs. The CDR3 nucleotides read TGCGCCAGCAGCTTGGGCCAGGGGAAGAACGAGCAGTACTTC. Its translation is CASSLGQGKNEQYF.